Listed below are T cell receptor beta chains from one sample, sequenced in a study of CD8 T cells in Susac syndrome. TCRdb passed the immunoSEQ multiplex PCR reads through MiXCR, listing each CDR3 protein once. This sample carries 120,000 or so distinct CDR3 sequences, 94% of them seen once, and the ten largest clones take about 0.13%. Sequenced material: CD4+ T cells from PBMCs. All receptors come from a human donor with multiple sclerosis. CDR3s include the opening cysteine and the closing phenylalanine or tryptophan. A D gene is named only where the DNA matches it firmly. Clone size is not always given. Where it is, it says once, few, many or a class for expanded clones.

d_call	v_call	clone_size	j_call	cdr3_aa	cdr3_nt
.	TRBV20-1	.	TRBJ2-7	CSALSVAGSPYEQYF	TGCAGTGCTCTCTCGGTGGCGGGGTCCCCCTACGAGCAGTACTTC
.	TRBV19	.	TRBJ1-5	CASSLGTGSGQPQHF	TGTGCCAGTAGTCTCGGTACAGGGAGCGGTCAGCCCCAGCATTTT
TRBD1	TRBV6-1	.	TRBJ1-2	CASSRRDRDRGYGYTF	TGTGCCAGCAGCCGCCGGGACAGGGACCGGGGATATGGCTACACCTTC
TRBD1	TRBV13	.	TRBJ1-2	CASSSDRVYYGYTF	TGTGCCAGCAGCTCGGACAGGGTGTACTATGGCTACACCTTC
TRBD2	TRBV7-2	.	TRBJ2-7	CASSVTSGASYEQYF	TGTGCCAGCAGCGTGACTAGCGGGGCATCCTACGAGCAGTACTTC
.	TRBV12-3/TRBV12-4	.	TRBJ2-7	CASSFTATYEQYF	TGTGCCAGCAGTTTTACGGCAACCTACGAGCAGTACTTC
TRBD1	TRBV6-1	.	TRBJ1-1	CASRISGQVLMNTEAFF	TGTGCCAGCAGGATTTCGGGACAGGTGCTTATGAACACTGAAGCTTTCTTT
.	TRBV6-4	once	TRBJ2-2	CASSFGTPRTGELFF	TGTGCCAGCAGCTTCGGGACACCGAGGACCGGGGAGCTGTTTTTT
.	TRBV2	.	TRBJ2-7	CVLGGQGSYEQYF	TGTGTTCTGGGGGGGCAGGGATCCTACGAGCAGTACTTC
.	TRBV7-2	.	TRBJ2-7	CASSSAVRQREQYF	TGTGCCAGCAGCTCAGCGGTAAGGCAGCGCGAGCAGTACTTC
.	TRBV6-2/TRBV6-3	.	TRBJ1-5	CASSYLGLPRGNQPQHF	TGTGCCAGCAGTTACTTGGGACTTCCGAGGGGCAATCAGCCCCAGCATTTT
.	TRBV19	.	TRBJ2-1	CASRGAGRESYNEQFF	TGTGCCAGCAGGGGGGCAGGGAGGGAGTCCTACAATGAGCAGTTCTTC
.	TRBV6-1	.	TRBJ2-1	CASSEAMRGEQFF	TGTGCCAGCAGTGAAGCGATGAGGGGGGAGCAGTTCTTC
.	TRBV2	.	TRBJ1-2	CASSAGPYGYTF	TGTGCCAGCAGTGCAGGGCCCTATGGCTACACCTTC
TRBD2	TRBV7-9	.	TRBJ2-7	CASTPGGVQHPYEQYF	TGTGCCAGCACCCCGGGGGGGGTGCAACACCCCTACGAGCAGTACTTC
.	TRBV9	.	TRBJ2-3	CASSVVAPGGTDTQYF	TGTGCCAGCAGCGTAGTGGCCCCCGGGGGCACAGATACGCAGTATTTT
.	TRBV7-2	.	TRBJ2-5	CASSLTPFQETQYF	TGTGCCAGCAGCTTGACGCCTTTCCAAGAGACCCAGTACTTC
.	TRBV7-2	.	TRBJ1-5	CASSYIPQGEPQHF	TGTGCCAGCAGCTATATTCCACAGGGCGAGCCCCAGCATTTT
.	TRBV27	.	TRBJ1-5	CASSTGTRRSPQHF	TGTGCCAGCAGTACCGGGACACGGAGATCGCCCCAGCATTTT
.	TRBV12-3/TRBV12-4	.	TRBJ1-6	CASSQASPLHF	TGTGCCAGCAGTCAAGCTTCACCCCTCCACTTT
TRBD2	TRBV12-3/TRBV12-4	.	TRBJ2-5	CASSSGPRGSGSVETQYF	TGTGCCAGCAGTTCAGGGCCCCGTGGTAGCGGGAGCGTTGAGACCCAGTACTTC
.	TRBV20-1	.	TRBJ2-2	CSARSSTGELFF	TGCAGTGCTAGAAGCAGCACCGGGGAGCTGTTTTTT
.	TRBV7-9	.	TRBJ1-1	CASSPEVGIVMNTEAFF	TGTGCCAGCAGCCCTGAGGTCGGTATCGTAATGAACACTGAAGCTTTCTTT
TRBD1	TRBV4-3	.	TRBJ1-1	CASSQADRPEAFF	TGCGCCAGCAGCCAAGCGGACAGGCCTGAAGCTTTCTTT
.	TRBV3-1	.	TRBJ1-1	CASSQDRWTEAFF	TGTGCCAGCAGCCAAGACCGTTGGACTGAAGCTTTCTTT
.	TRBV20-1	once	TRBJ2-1	CSAYSTEEQFF	TGCAGTGCTTACTCCACGGAAGAGCAGTTCTTC
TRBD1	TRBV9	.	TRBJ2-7	CASSVTTGGSEQYF	TGTGCCAGCAGCGTAACGACAGGGGGCTCCGAGCAGTACTTC
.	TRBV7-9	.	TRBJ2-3	CASSLAQGLRSGTQYF	TGTGCCAGCAGCTTAGCGCAAGGGTTAAGATCGGGAACGCAGTATTTT
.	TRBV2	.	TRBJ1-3	CASTWGHHYSGNTIYF	TGTGCCAGCACTTGGGGACACCACTACTCTGGAAACACCATATATTTT
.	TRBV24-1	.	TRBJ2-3	CATSDGPTGTQYF	TGTGCCACCAGTGACGGCCCTACAGGTACGCAGTATTTT
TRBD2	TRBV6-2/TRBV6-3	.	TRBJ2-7	CAGGGGRAYEQYF	TGTGCCGGCGGGGGAGGCAGGGCTTATGAGCAGTACTTC
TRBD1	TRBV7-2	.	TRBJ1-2	CASSTFDREDGYTF	TGTGCCAGCAGCACGTTTGACAGGGAAGATGGCTACACCTTC
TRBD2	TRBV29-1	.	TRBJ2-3	CSVALAGGPTDTQYF	TGCAGCGTTGCACTAGCGGGAGGACCCACAGATACGCAGTATTTT
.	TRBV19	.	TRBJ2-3	CASRLGGPDTQYF	TGTGCCAGTAGGCTCGGGGGTCCAGATACGCAGTATTTT
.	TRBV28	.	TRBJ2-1	CASSFWGPSYNEQFF	TGTGCCAGCAGTTTTTGGGGCCCGAGTTACAATGAGCAGTTCTTC
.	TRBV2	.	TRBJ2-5	CASSVGRKETQYF	TGTGCCAGCAGTGTCGGGCGGAAGGAGACCCAGTACTTC
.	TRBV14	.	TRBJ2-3	CASSQNVIADTQYF	TGTGCCAGCAGCCAAAATGTAATCGCAGATACGCAGTATTTT
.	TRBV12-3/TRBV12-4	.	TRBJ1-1	CASSAAEGVRGEAFF	TGTGCCAGCAGCGCAGCGGAGGGGGTACGTGGTGAAGCTTTCTTT
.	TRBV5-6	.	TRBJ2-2	CASSFVAAETTGELFF	TGTGCCAGCAGCTTCGTAGCGGCGGAGACCACCGGGGAGCTGTTTTTT
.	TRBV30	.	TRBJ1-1	CAWRGIGGEAFF	TGTGCCTGGAGGGGGATCGGAGGTGAAGCTTTCTTT
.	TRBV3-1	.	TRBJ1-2	CASSQGRGGNYGYTF	TGTGCCAGCAGCCAAGGGAGGGGTGGCAACTATGGCTACACCTTC